The sequence of this T cell receptor beta chain was determined in a study of cytomegalovirus exposure and HLA in healthy donors. To note about this clone: Its antigen is still unknown.

Vbeta (60) and Jbeta (13) primers were used in the PCR. Sequencing used immunoSEQ multiplex PCR; TCRdb keeps in-frame clones, though not all of them. The sample has roughly 43,000 clones, around two thirds seen once; the top ten hold 8.7%. The CDR3 extends over 13 amino acids. Germline CDR1 ENHRY, CDR2 SYGVKD. The V and J ends lost 6 bases and 1 base, in that order; junction bases with no gene match: 1. Study-wide results and caveats: Later on, an analysis tied 18,000 or so TCR beta sequences to HLA alleles at 0.05 false discovery rate. Per a prior analysis, the majority of TCR beta V segments were productive roughly 90% or roughly 30% of the time. Common viral pathogens seemed to be connected with several of the most significant clusters, according to a later analysis.

This chain links TRBV10-3 with TRBJ1-1; 8 bases map to TRBD1. This sequence originates from a human donor in good health. The sample taken for sequencing was PBMCs. The CDR3 sequence: CAIRGQANTEAFF. The CDR3 nucleotides are TGTGCCATCAGGGGACAGGCGAACACTGAAGCTTTCTTT.